These T cell receptor beta chains were read from a single sample in a study of T-cell memory formation after mild COVID-19. TCRdb independently ran MiXCR on the 5' RACE reads; one entry per CDR3 protein. The sample consists of about 360,000 distinct CDR3 sequences, over 13% of them appearing once. Sequencing was performed on PBMCs or a T cell subset sorted from them (not recorded which). The receptor set was obtained from a man younger than 30 who had mild COVID-19 (a few samples of this study predate the infection). Cell type and time point are not known. Each CDR3 is given with its conserved first and last residue. A D gene is named only where the DNA matches it firmly. A clone size is listed for some rows: how often the clone was seen (once, few, many), or a class if it is expanded.

.	TRBV4-3	TRBJ1-5	.	TGCGCCAGCAGCCAATCTGATCAGGGATCGGCCCAGCATTTT	CASSQSDQGSAQHF
.	TRBV4-1	TRBJ2-1	.	TGCGCCAGCAGCCAAGCAGCACCCAACAATGAGCAGTTCTTC	CASSQAAPNNEQFF
.	TRBV6-1	TRBJ1-1	.	TGTGCCAGCAGGGCGGAACCTCAGACTGAAGCTTTCTTT	CASRAEPQTEAFF
.	TRBV3-1	TRBJ2-3	.	TGTGCCAGCAGCCGAGGGGGTGGGGATACGCAGTATTTT	CASSRGGGDTQYF
few	TRBV7-9	TRBJ1-1	.	TGTGCCGGCAGCTTAGGGCAGGGGCTGAACACTGAAGCTTTCTTT	CAGSLGQGLNTEAFF
few	TRBV7-2	TRBJ2-3	TRBD2	TGTGCCAGCAGGGGCGGGGGAGGCACAGATACGCAGTATTTT	CASRGGGGTDTQYF
many	TRBV20-1	TRBJ2-3	.	TGCAGTGCCGTGGACAAATCTAGCACAGATACGCAGTATTTT	CSAVDKSSTDTQYF
.	TRBV6-2/TRBV6-3	TRBJ1-1	.	TGTGCCAGCACCCTACCGTGGGGTACGAACACTGAAGCTTTCTTT	CASTLPWGTNTEAFF
few	TRBV4-3	TRBJ2-7	.	TGCGCCAGCAGCCAAGAGAAGGGCGTGTACGAGCAGTACTTC	CASSQEKGVYEQYF
few	TRBV15	TRBJ2-7	.	TGTGCCACCAGCAGAGACGGGGCAGTGAATTACGAGCAGTACTTC	CATSRDGAVNYEQYF
few	TRBV2	TRBJ2-3	TRBD1	TGTGCCAGCAACCGGGACAGGCATAACACAGATACGCAGTATTTT	CASNRDRHNTDTQYF
few	TRBV5-1	TRBJ2-5	TRBD2	TGCGCCAGCAGCCCCCAGGGAGGGCAAGAGACCCAGTACTTC	CASSPQGGQETQYF
few	TRBV7-9	TRBJ2-1	TRBD1	TGTGCCAGCAGCGCGACAGGGAGCTCCTACAATGAGCAGTTCTTC	CASSATGSSYNEQFF
.	TRBV6-6	TRBJ1-5	.	TGTGCCAGCAGTTACTCCACCGGACAGCCCCAGCATTTT	CASSYSTGQPQHF
.	TRBV4-1	TRBJ1-2	.	TGCGCCAGCCGAAAACAGGGCGTTAACTATGGCTACACCTTC	CASRKQGVNYGYTF
few	TRBV7-6	TRBJ2-1	TRBD2	TGTGCCAGCAGCCACTTCGGACTAGCGGGGGGCAAGGGGAAAAATGAGCAGTTCTTC	CASSHFGLAGGKGKNEQFF
.	TRBV12-3/TRBV12-4	TRBJ1-5	.	TGTGCCAGCAGTTTTGAGAGCAATCAGCCCCAGCATTTT	CASSFESNQPQHF
many	TRBV20-1	TRBJ2-1	.	TGCAGTGCGGAAACCAATTACAATGAGCAGTTCTTC	CSAETNYNEQFF
few	TRBV4-3	TRBJ1-6	TRBD1	TGCGCCAGCAGCCAAGTTTCAGGGGGTAATTCACCCCTCCACTTT	CASSQVSGGNSPLHF
few	TRBV6-5	TRBJ2-5	.	TGTGCCAGCAGTTACCGTGGGGACGAGACCCAGTACTTC	CASSYRGDETQYF
.	TRBV4-1	TRBJ2-5	TRBD2	TGCGCCAGCAGCGAACCAAGCGGGGGAGCAGAAGAGACCCAGTACTTC	CASSEPSGGAEETQYF
few	TRBV5-1	TRBJ1-1	.	TGCGCCAGCAGGAGACAGGAGGTGAACACTGAAGCTTTCTTT	CASRRQEVNTEAFF
few	TRBV6-1	TRBJ1-1	TRBD1	TGTGCCAGCAGTGAGCCAGGGGGCTGGACTGAAGCTTTCTTT	CASSEPGGWTEAFF
few	TRBV15	TRBJ1-3	.	TGTGCCACCAGCAGAGATAATGCGGGGGGCGGAAACACCATATATTTT	CATSRDNAGGGNTIYF
few	TRBV24-1	TRBJ2-3	TRBD1	TGTGCCACCAAGGGGGCAAAAGATACGCAGTATTTT	CATKGAKDTQYF
few	TRBV20-1	TRBJ2-3	.	TGCAGTGCTAGGCAACGTTGGACGTACACAGATACGCAGTATTTT	CSARQRWTYTDTQYF
.	TRBV12-3/TRBV12-4	TRBJ2-2	.	TGTGCCAGCACCCAAACTAGGCCCGTCGTCACCGGGGAGCTGTTTTTT	CASTQTRPVVTGELFF
many	TRBV18	TRBJ1-2	.	TGTGCCAGCTCACTTGGGACGGTAAACTATGGCTACACCTTC	CASSLGTVNYGYTF
many	TRBV12-3/TRBV12-4	TRBJ2-1	.	TGTGCCAGCAGTTTCAGGGACTACAATGAGCAGTTCTTC	CASSFRDYNEQFF
many	TRBV7-2	TRBJ2-3	.	TGTGCCAGCAGTAGCGACAGTTATACGCAGTATTTT	CASSSDSYTQYF
.	TRBV5-1	TRBJ1-3	.	TGCGCCAGCAGCTTGGGCAGGGGAAGGTCTGGAAACACCATATATTTT	CASSLGRGRSGNTIYF
few	TRBV5-1	TRBJ2-5	.	TGCGCCAGCAGCTTGGAGGGGCAACAAGAGACCCAGTACTTC	CASSLEGQQETQYF
few	TRBV7-9	TRBJ2-7	TRBD1	TGTGCCAGCAGCTCAGACAGGGACCGGTTGTACGAGCAGTACTTC	CASSSDRDRLYEQYF
.	TRBV13	TRBJ2-3	TRBD2	TGTGCCAGCAGCTTAGGCCAGCGGGGGCGTCGTGCAGATACGCAGTATTTT	CASSLGQRGRRADTQYF
few	TRBV2	TRBJ2-2	.	TGTGCCAGCAGAAACGGACAGAGCGTGTTGACCGGGGAGCTGTTTTTT	CASRNGQSVLTGELFF
.	TRBV6-2/TRBV6-3	TRBJ2-7	.	TGTGCCAGCAGACCCCCTTCCTCCGGGGAGCAGTACTTC	CASRPPSSGEQYF
.	TRBV19	TRBJ2-3	.	TGTGCCAGTAGTCCTCCGGGCCGACGAGATACGCAGTATTTT	CASSPPGRRDTQYF
few	TRBV15	TRBJ2-2	TRBD2	TGTGCCACCAGCAGAGATTTTGGGGGTAGCGGGGGACCCGCGAACACCGGGGAGCTGTTTTTT	CATSRDFGGSGGPANTGELFF
many	TRBV5-1	TRBJ2-5	.	TGCGCCAGCAGCTCGGGGACAAAAGAGACCCAGTACTTC	CASSSGTKETQYF
few	TRBV29-1	TRBJ1-1	.	TGCAGCGTTGAAACCAGGGGCACTGAAGCTTTCTTT	CSVETRGTEAFF
.	TRBV4-2	TRBJ1-2	.	TGTGCCAGCAGCGCGAGAACCTTCTCCTTC	CASSARTFSF
few	TRBV29-1	TRBJ2-7	.	TGCAGCGTTGATGGGGTAGGCCGTGGCGAGCAGTACTTC	CSVDGVGRGEQYF
.	TRBV20-1	TRBJ2-3	TRBD2	TGCAGTGCTAGCCCAGGGACTAGCGGGCGGGTTGGAAATACGCAGTATTTT	CSASPGTSGRVGNTQYF
.	TRBV4-2	TRBJ1-1	TRBD1	TGTGCCAGCAGCCAAGTCCCGGGACAGGGGCGGAACACTGAAGCTTTCTTT	CASSQVPGQGRNTEAFF
.	TRBV9	TRBJ1-2	.	TGTGCCAGCAGAGATAAAGGACCGAGCTATGGCTACACCTTC	CASRDKGPSYGYTF